This paragraph covers one T cell receptor (beta chain) sequence. Which antigen it targets is not known. No much larger clone exists at a distance of one base, and base qualities are not known. TCRbeta CDR3 regions were sequenced with the immunoSEQ Assay. After extraction, genomic DNA underwent amplification by bias-controlled multiplex PCR, followed by high-throughput sequencing. The paper's processing steps were these. To quantify the absolute abundance of every unique TCRbeta CDR3 region, sequences were collapsed and filtered. T cell fraction was estimated by normalizing TCRbeta template counts to usable DNA, which was measured by amplifying reference genes present in all nucleated cells. Repertoire TCRs were annotated as SARS-CoV-2-specific by exact matching of V gene, CDR3 amino acid sequence and J gene to a known reactive TCR set. The reference SARS-CoV-2 TCR set was derived from MIRA and filtered for enrichment in COVID-19-positive ImmuneCODE repertoires, a step that removed public or cross-reactive TCRs. Using the MIRA antigens, annotated TCRs were further analysed by specific ORF or by position within an ORF. Breadth was defined as annotated unique rearrangements over total unique productive rearrangements; depth was the summed frequency of those rearrangements. Two-sided Wilcoxon rank-sum tests were used to compare TCR breadth between groups. As stored in TCRdb, this immuneACCESS dataset retains in-frame rearrangements with V and J assigned. A fraction of the clones does not appear; measured against another copy, unresolved V genes explain less than half of the discrepancy, and the remainder lacks a known reason. Clone size and the V and J calls come from that table; the DNA yielded D and trimming. The sample table shows around 250,000 clones, and around 88% are seen once. The ten largest clonotypes hold nearly 3% of the sample.

The entry originates in a study of Ad26.COV2.S vaccination and SARS-CoV-2 variants (dated by TCRdb to about 2021). Describing the broader study: Donors in the vaccine arm were drawn from COV1001, a multicentre, randomized, double-blind, placebo-controlled phase I-IIa trial testing Ad26.COV2.S in healthy adults. Ad26.COV2.S was administered intramuscularly at a dose of 5x10^10 or 1x10^11 viral particles, either as one shot or as two shots given 56 days apart. TCRbeta repertoire sequencing served as the tool for gauging how specific and how broad the SARS-CoV-2-reactive T cell receptors were following Ad26.COV2.S vaccination. The TCR-sequenced set comprised around 30 samples: some 20 Ad26.COV2.S vaccine recipients, 5 placebo recipients and 8 SARS-CoV-2 convalescent individuals. Participants in the trial were split at random into five groups of five each, receiving low-dose or high-dose Ad26.COV2.S once or twice, or else placebo on both occasions. Investigators did not know the trial group allocation while performing experiments and assessing outcomes.

CDR1 SEHNR and CDR2 FQNEAQ were looked up in the germline V gene (reference sequence). Counted from cysteine to phenylalanine, this CDR3 has 17 amino acids. Only the CDR3 region is kept as DNA, spanning 51 bases read in frame from base 1. The junction carries 18 bases between V and J, which are trimmed by 2 bases and 4 bases respectively. Study-wide findings and limitations: The study was not powered to compare responses between vaccine doses or regimens. Higher spike-specific TCR breadth was observed in Ad26.COV2.S recipients than in placebo recipients (P = 0.0014). Substantial breadth of spike-specific CD8+ and CD4+ T cell responses was reported after vaccination. Comparable non-spike TCR breadth was observed between vaccine and placebo recipients, consistent with only spike being contained in the vaccine. According to the authors, total T cell responses may have been underestimated by the TCR breadth and depth analyses.

According to the study, the label for this sample's treatment or condition signals: some 20 received Ad26.COV2.S at low or high dose, single or two shots; roughly five received placebo; per-sample allocation not given. For vaccine and placebo recipients, the sequenced repertoires came from samples collected on day 63 after the first injection. Between 29 July and 7 August 2020, Cohort 1b enrolled about two dozen adults aged 18-55 years at one site in Boston, USA. Ad26.COV2.S was a replication-incompetent adenovirus type 26 vector expressing a prefusion-stabilized SARS-CoV-2 spike protein from the original Wuhan strain.

Sequences were derived from peripheral blood, sampled in a trial of Ad26.COV2.S vaccine versus placebo. The sequence was collected from a person between 18 and 65 years old who received the Ad26.COV2.S COVID-19 vaccine or a placebo. The rearrangement combines TRBV7-9 with TRBJ2-1; a tentative D match to TRBD1 spans 6 bases. The nucleotide sequence is given as TGTGCCAGCAGCTTACGATCAGGGGTTGGTCCGTACAATGAGCAGTTCTTC. This is translated as CASSLRSGVGPYNEQFF.